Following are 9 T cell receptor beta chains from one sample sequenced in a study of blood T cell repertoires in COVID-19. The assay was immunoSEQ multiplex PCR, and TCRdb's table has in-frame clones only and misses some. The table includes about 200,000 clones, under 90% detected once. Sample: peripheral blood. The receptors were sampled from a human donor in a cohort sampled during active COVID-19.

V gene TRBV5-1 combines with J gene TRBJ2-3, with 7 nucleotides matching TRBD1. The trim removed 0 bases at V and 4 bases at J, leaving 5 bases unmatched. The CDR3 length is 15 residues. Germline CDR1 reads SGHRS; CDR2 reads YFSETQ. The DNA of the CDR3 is TGCGCCAGCAGCTTGGTACAGGGGAGTTCAGATACGCAGTATTTT. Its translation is CASSLVQGSSDTQYF.

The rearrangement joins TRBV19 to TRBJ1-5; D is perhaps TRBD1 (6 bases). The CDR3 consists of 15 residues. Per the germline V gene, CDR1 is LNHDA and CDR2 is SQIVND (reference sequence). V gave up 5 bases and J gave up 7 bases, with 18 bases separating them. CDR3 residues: CASSPVGQGIQPQHF. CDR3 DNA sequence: TGTGCCAGTAGTCCCGTCGGGCAGGGGATCCAGCCCCAGCATTTT. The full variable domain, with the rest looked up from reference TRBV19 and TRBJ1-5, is DGGITQSPKYLFRKEGQNVTLSCEQNLNHDAMYWYRQDPGQGLRLIYYSQIVNDFQKGDIAEGYSVSREKKESFPLTVTSAQKNPTAFYLCASSPVGQGIQPQHFGDGTRLSIL.

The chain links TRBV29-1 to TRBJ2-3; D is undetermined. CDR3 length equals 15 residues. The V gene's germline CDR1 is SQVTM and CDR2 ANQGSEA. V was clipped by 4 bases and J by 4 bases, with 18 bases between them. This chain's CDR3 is CSVVGRVSAPDTQYF. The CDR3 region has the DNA TGCAGCGTTGTCGGTCGTGTGAGTGCACCAGATACGCAGTATTTT.

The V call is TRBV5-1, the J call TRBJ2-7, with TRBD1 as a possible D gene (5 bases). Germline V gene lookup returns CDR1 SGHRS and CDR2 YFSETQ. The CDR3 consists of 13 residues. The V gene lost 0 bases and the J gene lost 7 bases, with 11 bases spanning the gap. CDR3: CASSLEGYWEQYF. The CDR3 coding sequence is TGCGCCAGCAGCTTGGAGGGGTACTGGGAGCAGTACTTC.

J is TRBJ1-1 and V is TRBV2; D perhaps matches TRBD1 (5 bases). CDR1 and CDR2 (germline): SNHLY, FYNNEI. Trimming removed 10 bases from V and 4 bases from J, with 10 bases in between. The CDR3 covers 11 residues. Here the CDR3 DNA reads TGTGCCACCGACAGTGCCACTGAAGCTTTCTTT. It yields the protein CATDSATEAFF.

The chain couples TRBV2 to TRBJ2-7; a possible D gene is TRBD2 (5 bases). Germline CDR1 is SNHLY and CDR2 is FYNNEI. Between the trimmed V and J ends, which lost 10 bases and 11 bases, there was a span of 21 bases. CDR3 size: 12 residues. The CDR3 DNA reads TGTGCCAACGGTCAGATGGACTCTCGGGAGTACTTC. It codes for CANGQMDSREYF. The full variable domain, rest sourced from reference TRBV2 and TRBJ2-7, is EPEVTQTPSHQVTQMGQEVILRCVPISNHLYFYWYRQILGQKVEFLVSFYNNEISEKSEIFDDQFSVERPDGSNFTLKIRSTKLEDSAMYFCANGQMDSREYFGPGTRLTVT.

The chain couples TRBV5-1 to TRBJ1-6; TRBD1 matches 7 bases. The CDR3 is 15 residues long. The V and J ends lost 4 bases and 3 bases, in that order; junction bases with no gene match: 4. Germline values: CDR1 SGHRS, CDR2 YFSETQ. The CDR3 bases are TGCGCCAGCAGCCTACAGGGGAACTATAATTCACCCCTCCACTTT. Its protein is CASSLQGNYNSPLHF.

CDR3 loop: CAISARDLEPQHF. The DNA for the CDR3 is TGTGCCATCAGTGCAAGAGACCTAGAGCCCCAGCATTTT. The chain uses TRBV10-3 and TRBJ1-5; no definite D call. Germline lookup yields CDR1 ENHRY and CDR2 SYGVKD. V shed 4 bases and J shed 8 bases, with 12 bases lying between them. The CDR3 contains 13 residues.

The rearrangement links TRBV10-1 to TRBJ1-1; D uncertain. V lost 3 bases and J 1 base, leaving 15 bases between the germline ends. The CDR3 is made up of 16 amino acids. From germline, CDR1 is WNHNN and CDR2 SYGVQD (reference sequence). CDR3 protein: CASSDRPGEQNTEAFF. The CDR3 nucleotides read TGCGCCAGCAGTGATAGGCCCGGGGAACAGAACACTGAAGCTTTCTTT.